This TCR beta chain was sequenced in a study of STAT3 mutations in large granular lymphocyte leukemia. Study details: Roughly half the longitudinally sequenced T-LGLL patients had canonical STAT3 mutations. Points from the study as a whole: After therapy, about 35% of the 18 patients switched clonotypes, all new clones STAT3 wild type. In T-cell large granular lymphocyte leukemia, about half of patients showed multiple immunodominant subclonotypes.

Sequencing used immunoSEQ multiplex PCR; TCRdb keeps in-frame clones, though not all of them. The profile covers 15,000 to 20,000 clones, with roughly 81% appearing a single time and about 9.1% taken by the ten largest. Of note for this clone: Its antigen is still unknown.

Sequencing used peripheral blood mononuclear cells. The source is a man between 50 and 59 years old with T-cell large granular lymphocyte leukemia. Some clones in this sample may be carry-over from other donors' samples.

CDR3 DNA: TGTGCCATCAGCACGCAGGGGACCTACGAGCAGTACTTC. Encoded protein: CAISTQGTYEQYF. This sequence joins TRBV10-3 and TRBJ2-7; D is possibly TRBD1 (6 bases). V dropped 6 bases and J dropped 2 bases, with 11 bases sitting between them. Germline CDR1 reads ENHRY; CDR2 reads SYGVKD. This CDR3 region has 13 residues.